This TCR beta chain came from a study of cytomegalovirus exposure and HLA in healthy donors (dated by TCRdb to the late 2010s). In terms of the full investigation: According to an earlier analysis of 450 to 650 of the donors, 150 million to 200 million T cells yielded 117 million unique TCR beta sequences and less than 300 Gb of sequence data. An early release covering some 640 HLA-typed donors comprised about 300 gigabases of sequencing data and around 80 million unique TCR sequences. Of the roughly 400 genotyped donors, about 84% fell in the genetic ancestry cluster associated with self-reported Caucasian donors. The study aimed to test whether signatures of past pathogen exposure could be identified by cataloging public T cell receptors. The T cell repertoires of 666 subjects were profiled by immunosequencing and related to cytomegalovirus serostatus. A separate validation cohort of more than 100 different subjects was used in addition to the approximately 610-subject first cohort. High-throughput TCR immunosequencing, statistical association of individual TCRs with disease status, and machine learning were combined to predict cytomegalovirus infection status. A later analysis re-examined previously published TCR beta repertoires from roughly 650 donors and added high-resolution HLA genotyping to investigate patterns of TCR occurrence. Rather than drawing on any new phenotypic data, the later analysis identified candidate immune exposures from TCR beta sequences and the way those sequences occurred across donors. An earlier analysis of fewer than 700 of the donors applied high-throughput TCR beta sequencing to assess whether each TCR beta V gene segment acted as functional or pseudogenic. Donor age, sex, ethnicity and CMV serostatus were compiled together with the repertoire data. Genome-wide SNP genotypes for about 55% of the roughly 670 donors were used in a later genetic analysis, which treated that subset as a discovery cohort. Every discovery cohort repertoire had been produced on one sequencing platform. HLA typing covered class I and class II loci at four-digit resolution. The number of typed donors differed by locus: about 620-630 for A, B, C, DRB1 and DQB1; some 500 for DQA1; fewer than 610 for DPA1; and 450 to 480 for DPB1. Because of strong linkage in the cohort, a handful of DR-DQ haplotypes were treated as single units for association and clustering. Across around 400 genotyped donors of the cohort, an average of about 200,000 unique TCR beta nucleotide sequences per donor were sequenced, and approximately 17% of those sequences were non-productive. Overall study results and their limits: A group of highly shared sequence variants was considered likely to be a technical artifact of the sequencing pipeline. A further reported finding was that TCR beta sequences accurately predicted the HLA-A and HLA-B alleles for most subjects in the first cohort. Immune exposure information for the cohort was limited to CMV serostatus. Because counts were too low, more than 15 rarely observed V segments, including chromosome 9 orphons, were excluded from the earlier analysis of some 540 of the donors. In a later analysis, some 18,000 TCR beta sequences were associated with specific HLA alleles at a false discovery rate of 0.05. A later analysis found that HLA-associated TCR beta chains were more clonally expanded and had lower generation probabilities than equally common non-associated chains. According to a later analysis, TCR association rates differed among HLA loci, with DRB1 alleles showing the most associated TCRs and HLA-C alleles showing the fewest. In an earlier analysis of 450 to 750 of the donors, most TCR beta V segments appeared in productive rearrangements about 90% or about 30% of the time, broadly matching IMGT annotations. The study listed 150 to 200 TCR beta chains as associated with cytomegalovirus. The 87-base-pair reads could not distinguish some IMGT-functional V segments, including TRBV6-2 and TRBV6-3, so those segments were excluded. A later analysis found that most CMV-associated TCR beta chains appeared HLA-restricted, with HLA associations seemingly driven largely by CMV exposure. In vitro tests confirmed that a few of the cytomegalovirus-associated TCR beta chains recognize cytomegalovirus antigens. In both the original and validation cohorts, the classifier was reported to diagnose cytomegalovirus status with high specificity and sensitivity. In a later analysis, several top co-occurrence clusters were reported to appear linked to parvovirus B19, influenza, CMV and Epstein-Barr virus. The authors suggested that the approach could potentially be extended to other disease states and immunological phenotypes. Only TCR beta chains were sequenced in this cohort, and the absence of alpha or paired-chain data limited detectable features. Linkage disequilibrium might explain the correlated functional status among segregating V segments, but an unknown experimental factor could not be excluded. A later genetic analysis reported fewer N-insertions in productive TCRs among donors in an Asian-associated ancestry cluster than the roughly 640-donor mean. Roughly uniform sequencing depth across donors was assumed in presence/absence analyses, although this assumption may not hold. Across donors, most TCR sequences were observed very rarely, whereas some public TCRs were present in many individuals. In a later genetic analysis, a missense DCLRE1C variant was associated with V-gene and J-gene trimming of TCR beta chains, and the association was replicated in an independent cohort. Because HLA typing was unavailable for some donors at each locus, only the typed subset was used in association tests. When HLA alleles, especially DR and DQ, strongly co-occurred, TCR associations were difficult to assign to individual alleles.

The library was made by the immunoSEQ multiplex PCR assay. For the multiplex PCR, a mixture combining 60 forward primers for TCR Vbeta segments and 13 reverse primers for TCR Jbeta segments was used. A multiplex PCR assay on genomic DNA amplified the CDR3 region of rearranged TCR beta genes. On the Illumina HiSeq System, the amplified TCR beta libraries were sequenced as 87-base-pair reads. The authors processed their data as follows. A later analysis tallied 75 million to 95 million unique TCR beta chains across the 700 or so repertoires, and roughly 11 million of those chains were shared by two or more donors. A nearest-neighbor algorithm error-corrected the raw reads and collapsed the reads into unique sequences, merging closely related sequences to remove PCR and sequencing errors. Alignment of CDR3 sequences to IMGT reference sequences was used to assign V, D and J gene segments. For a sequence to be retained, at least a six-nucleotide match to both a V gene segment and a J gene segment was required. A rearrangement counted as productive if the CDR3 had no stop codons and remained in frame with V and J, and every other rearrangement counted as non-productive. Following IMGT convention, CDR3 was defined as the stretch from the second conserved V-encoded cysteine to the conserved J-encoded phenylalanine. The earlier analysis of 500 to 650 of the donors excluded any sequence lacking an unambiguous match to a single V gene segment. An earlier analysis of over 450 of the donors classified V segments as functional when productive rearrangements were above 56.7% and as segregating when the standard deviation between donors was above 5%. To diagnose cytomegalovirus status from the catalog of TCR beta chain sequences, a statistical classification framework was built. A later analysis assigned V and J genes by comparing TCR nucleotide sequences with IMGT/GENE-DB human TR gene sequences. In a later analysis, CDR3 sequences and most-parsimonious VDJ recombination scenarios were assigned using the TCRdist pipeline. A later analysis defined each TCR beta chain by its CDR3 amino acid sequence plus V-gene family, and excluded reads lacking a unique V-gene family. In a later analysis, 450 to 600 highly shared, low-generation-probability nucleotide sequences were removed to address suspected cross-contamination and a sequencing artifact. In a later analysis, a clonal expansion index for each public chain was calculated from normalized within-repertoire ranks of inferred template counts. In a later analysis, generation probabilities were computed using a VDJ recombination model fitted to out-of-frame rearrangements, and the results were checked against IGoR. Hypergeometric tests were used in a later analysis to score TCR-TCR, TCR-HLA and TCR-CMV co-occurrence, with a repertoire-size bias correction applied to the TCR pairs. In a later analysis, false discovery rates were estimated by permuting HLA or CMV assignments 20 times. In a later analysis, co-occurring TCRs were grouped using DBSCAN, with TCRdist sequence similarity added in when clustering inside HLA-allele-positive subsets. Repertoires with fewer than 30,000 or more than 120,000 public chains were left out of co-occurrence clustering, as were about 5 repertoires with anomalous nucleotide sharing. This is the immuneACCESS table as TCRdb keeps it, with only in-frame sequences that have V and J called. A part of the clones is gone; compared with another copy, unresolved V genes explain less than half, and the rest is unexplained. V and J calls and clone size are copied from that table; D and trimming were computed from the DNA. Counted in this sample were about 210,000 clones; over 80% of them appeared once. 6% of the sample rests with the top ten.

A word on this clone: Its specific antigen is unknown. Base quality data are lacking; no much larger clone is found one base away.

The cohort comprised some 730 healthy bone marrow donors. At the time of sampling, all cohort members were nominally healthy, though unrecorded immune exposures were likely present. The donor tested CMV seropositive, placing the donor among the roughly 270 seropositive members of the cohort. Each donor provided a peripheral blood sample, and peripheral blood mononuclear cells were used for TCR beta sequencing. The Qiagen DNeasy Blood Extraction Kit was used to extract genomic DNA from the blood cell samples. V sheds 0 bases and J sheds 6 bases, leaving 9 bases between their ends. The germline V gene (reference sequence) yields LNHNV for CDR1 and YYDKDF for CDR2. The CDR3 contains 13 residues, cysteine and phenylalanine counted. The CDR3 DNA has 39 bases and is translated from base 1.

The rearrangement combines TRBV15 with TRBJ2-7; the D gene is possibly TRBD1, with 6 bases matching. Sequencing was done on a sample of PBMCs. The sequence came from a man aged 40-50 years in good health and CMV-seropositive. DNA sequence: TGTGCCACCAGCAGAGATCCCAGGGGCGAGCAGTACTTC. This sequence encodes CATSRDPRGEQYF.